This T cell receptor (beta chain) was sequenced during a study of blood T cells in healthy people across ages. Study-level points and caveats: It was held that diversity estimates obtained from one million T cells represented underestimates. In long-lived donors, naive CD4+ cell counts and diversity exceeded those of aged donors.

For this clonotype: Its antigen is unidentified.

The CDR3 consists of 12 residues. Germline V gives CDR1 MNHEY, CDR2 SVGAGI. V was clipped by 7 bases and J by 1 base, with 6 bases between them. A second PCR, run for roughly 7 to 11 cycles, used a sample-barcoded 5' primer plus a J-beta primer mix. Researchers report that each sample yielded at least 2.5 million CDR3-containing paired-end reads. TCRdb ran MiXCR on the 5' RACE reads and lists one entry per CDR3 protein. The table has 780,000 or so distinct CDR3 sequences, approximately 53% seen once; the top ten hold roughly 24%. Russia was home to the donors, healthy Caucasian individuals aged roughly 6 to 90.

Sequencing was performed on blood. This chain uses TRBV6-5 with TRBJ2-3; D is undetermined. The sequence was obtained from a middle-aged man in good health. CDR3 protein: CASTGGTDTQYF. As DNA, the CDR3 is TGTGCCAGCACTGGGGGCACAGATACGCAGTATTTT.